This TCR beta chain was profiled in a study of cytomegalovirus exposure and HLA in healthy donors (dated by TCRdb to the late 2010s). Describing the broader study: An earlier analysis of some 620 of the donors reported 276 Gb of sequence data and 95 million to 130 million unique TCR beta sequences obtained from approximately 180 million T cells. Every discovery cohort repertoire had been produced on one sequencing platform. Using immunosequencing, the study profiled T cell repertoires from about 610 subjects and related those repertoires to cytomegalovirus serostatus. The study aimed to test whether signatures of past pathogen exposure could be identified by cataloging public T cell receptors. In addition to the first cohort of hundreds of subjects, a separate validation cohort of 120 different subjects was used. Typing coverage varied by locus: roughly 620-640 donors for A, B, C, DRB1 and DQB1; roughly 510 for DQA1; over 600 for DPA1; fewer than 480 for DPB1. Among roughly 400 genotyped donors of the cohort, an average of about 220,000 unique TCR beta nucleotide sequences was sequenced per donor, of which 15% to 20% were non-productive. An earlier analysis of 587 of the donors used high-throughput TCR beta sequencing to judge whether each TCR beta V gene segment behaved as functional or pseudogenic. HLA typing included class I and class II loci at four-digit resolution. Of the approximately 400 genotyped donors, 65% to 90% fell in the genetic ancestry cluster associated with self-reported Caucasian donors. To study patterns of TCR occurrence, a later analysis re-analyzed previously published TCR beta repertoires from hundreds of donors and added high-resolution HLA genotyping. Roughly 5 DR-DQ haplotypes were handled as single units for association and clustering because linkage in the cohort was strong. Around 320 gigabases of sequencing data and approximately 93 million unique TCR sequences were included in an early release covering roughly 600 HLA-typed donors. Genome-wide SNP genotypes for about three fifths of the roughly 700 donors were used in a later genetic analysis, which treated that subset as a discovery cohort. Donor age, sex, ethnicity and CMV serostatus were collected together with the repertoire data. To predict cytomegalovirus infection status, the study brought together high-throughput TCR immunosequencing, statistical association of individual TCRs with disease status, and machine learning. Rather than drawing on any new phenotypic data, the later analysis identified candidate immune exposures from TCR beta sequences and the way those sequences occurred across donors. Study-wide findings and limitations: Cytomegalovirus status was reported to be diagnosed by the classifier with high specificity and sensitivity in both the original and validation cohorts. Most TCR sequences were seen in very few donors, while some public TCRs were found in many individuals. An association between a missense DCLRE1C variant and V-gene and J-gene trimming of TCR beta chains was found in a later genetic analysis and replicated in an independent cohort. The sequencing pipeline was judged likely to have produced a cluster of highly shared sequence variants as a technical artifact. Because some donors lacked HLA typing at each locus, the association tests relied only on the typed subset. A further reported finding was that TCR beta sequences accurately predicted the HLA-A and HLA-B alleles for most subjects in the first cohort. Correlated functional status among segregating V segments might be attributable to linkage disequilibrium, but an unknown experimental factor could not be ruled out. Several of the top co-occurrence clusters appeared to be linked to parvovirus B19, influenza, CMV and Epstein-Barr virus, according to a later analysis. The 87-base-pair reads could not distinguish some IMGT-functional V segments, including TRBV6-2 and TRBV6-3, so those segments were excluded. A later genetic analysis reported fewer N-insertions in productive TCRs among donors in an Asian-associated ancestry cluster than the roughly 640-donor mean. At a false discovery rate of 0.05, a later analysis linked under 20,000 TCR beta sequences to specific HLA alleles. The cohort was sequenced for TCR beta chains only, and without alpha or paired-chain data the features that could be detected were limited. In a later analysis, TCR association rates were found to vary across HLA loci, with the most associated TCRs seen for DRB1 alleles and the fewest for HLA-C alleles. When HLA alleles, especially DR and DQ, strongly co-occurred, attributing TCR associations to individual alleles was difficult. According to a later analysis, most CMV-associated TCR beta chains appeared to be HLA-restricted, and the HLA associations seemed to be driven largely by CMV exposure. The earlier analysis of almost 600 of the donors excluded some 16 rarely observed V segments, including chromosome 9 orphons, because counts were too low. In an earlier analysis of around 600 of the donors, most TCR beta V segments were observed in productive rearrangements about 90% or about 30% of the time, broadly matching IMGT annotations. Compared with equally common non-associated chains, HLA-associated TCR beta chains in a later analysis were more clonally expanded and had lower generation probabilities. Immune exposure information for the cohort was limited to CMV serostatus. Sequencing depth was assumed to be roughly uniform across donors in the presence/absence analyses, though that assumption may not hold. The authors suggested that the approach could potentially be generalized to other disease states and immunological phenotypes. Three of the identified cytomegalovirus-associated TCR beta chains were confirmed in vitro to be specific for cytomegalovirus antigens. The study gave a list of under 200 TCR beta chains associated with cytomegalovirus.

This clone was found a few times. Its cognate antigen has yet to be identified. No much larger clone exists at a distance of one base, and base qualities are not known. A distance of 13 bases separates the germline ends of V and J, which lose 1 base and 5 bases respectively. Sequences SGHRS (CDR1) and YFSETQ (CDR2) are obtained from the germline V gene. Its CDR3 holds 14 amino acids, cysteine through phenylalanine. Only the CDR3 DNA is retained, 42 bases long and in frame from the first base. The library relied on the immunoSEQ multiplex PCR assay. A mixture of 60 forward primers for TCR Vbeta segments and 13 reverse primers for TCR Jbeta segments was used in the multiplex PCR. Amplification of the CDR3 region of rearranged TCR beta genes was performed with a multiplex PCR assay on genomic DNA. The Illumina HiSeq System was used to sequence the amplified TCR beta libraries as 87-base-pair reads. The original pipeline was this. A later analysis counted about 80 million unique TCR beta chains across the 666 repertoires, and 9.5 million to 11 million of these chains were shared by at least two donors. A nearest-neighbor algorithm error-corrected the raw reads and collapsed the reads into unique sequences, merging closely related sequences to remove PCR and sequencing errors. To assign V, D and J gene segments, CDR3 sequences were aligned to IMGT reference sequences. For a sequence to be retained, at least a six-nucleotide match to both a V gene segment and a J gene segment was required. Rearrangements were called productive when the CDR3 lacked stop codons and stayed in frame with V and J; all others were non-productive. CDR3 was defined according to IMGT convention as the region running from the second conserved V-encoded cysteine to the conserved J-encoded phenylalanine. The earlier analysis of 500 to 750 of the donors excluded any sequence lacking an unambiguous match to a single V gene segment. In an earlier analysis of around 590 of the donors, a V segment was called functional when productive rearrangements were above 56.7%, and segregating when the standard deviation between donors exceeded 5%. A statistical classification framework was built to diagnose cytomegalovirus status from the catalog of TCR beta chain sequences. In a later analysis, V and J genes were assigned by comparing TCR nucleotide sequences against IMGT/GENE-DB human TR gene sequences. Using the TCRdist pipeline, a later analysis assigned CDR3 sequences along with most-parsimonious VDJ recombination scenarios. In a later analysis, each TCR beta chain was defined by its CDR3 amino acid sequence together with its V-gene family, and reads without a unique V-gene family were excluded. As a way to deal with suspected cross-contamination and a sequencing artifact, a later analysis dropped over 550 nucleotide sequences that were highly shared and had low generation probability. In a later analysis, a clonal expansion index for each public chain was calculated from normalized within-repertoire ranks of inferred template counts. Generation probabilities in a later analysis came from a VDJ recombination model fitted to out-of-frame rearrangements, and those results were checked against IGoR. Hypergeometric tests were used in a later analysis to score TCR-TCR, TCR-HLA and TCR-CMV co-occurrence, with a repertoire-size bias correction applied to the TCR pairs. In a later analysis, false discovery rates were estimated by permuting HLA or CMV assignments 20 times. A later analysis grouped co-occurring TCRs with DBSCAN, adding TCRdist sequence similarity when clustering within HLA-allele-positive subsets. For co-occurrence clustering, repertoires with fewer than 30,000 or more than 120,000 public chains were excluded, along with roughly 5 repertoires with anomalous nucleotide sharing. TCRdb holds this immuneACCESS table with in-frame rearrangements only. Some clones are missing; in checked studies, unresolved V genes explain under half, and the rest has no known cause. The DNA gave D and trimming, while V, J and clone size come from that table. In this sample the table shows some 130,000 clones, 80% of which occur a single time. Around 2% of the sample is held by the ten biggest clonotypes.

The cohort consisted of more than 650 healthy bone marrow donors. Cohort members were all nominally healthy when sampled, although unrecorded immune exposures were likely present. The donor was CMV seronegative and belonged to the group of under 400 seronegative cohort members. A peripheral blood sample was collected from each donor, and TCR beta sequencing was performed on peripheral blood mononuclear cells. Genomic DNA extraction from the blood cell samples was performed with the Qiagen DNeasy Blood Extraction Kit. Sequences were obtained from PBMCs. The rearranged chain carries TRBV5-1 and TRBJ2-7, and TRBD2 may be the D gene, going by 5 matching bases. The TCR originated in a man aged 30 to 45 in good health and CMV-seronegative. The nucleotide sequence reads as follows: TGCGCCAGCAGCTTGCTAGGGAGCGAAGACGAGCAGTACTTC. It translates to CASSLLGSEDEQYF. Joined to the reference TRBV5-1 and TRBJ2-7 proteins, this CDR3 gives the full variable domain: KAGVTQTPRYLIKTRGQQVTLSCSPISGHRSVSWYQQTPGQGLQFLFEYFSETQRNKGNFPGRFSGRQFSNSRSEMNVSTLELGDSALYLCASSLLGSEDEQYFGPGTRLTVT.